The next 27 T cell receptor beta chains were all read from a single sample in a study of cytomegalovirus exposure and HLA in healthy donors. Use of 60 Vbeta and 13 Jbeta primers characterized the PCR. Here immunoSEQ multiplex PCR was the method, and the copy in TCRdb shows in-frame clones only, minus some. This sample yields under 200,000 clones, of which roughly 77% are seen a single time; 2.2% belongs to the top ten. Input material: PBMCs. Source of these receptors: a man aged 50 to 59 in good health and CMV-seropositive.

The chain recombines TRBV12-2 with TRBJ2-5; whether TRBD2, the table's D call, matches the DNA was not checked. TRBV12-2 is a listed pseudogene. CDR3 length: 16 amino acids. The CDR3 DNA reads TGTGCAAGTCGCTTAGTTCAGCGGGGGGGCGAAGAGACCCAGTACTTC. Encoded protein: CASRLVQRGGEETQYF.

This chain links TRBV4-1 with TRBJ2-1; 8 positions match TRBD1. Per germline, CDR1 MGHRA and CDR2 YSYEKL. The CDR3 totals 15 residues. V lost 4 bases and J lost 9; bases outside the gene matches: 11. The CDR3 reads CASSPLGQGGGEQFF. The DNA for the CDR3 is TGCGCCAGCAGCCCCCTCGGACAGGGAGGAGGTGAGCAGTTCTTC.

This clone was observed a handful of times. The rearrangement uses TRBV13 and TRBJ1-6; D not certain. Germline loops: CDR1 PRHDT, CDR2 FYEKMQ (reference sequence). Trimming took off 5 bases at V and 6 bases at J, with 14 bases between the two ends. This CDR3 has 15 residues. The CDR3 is CASSTQLTPNSPLHF. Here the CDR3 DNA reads TGTGCCAGCAGCACCCAACTGACACCTAATTCACCCCTCCACTTT. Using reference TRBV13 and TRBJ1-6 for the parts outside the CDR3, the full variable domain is AAGVIQSPRHLIKEKRETATLKCYPIPRHDTVYWYQQGPGQDPQFLISFYEKMQSDKGSIPDRFSAQQFSDYHSELNMSSLELGDSALYFCASSTQLTPNSPLHFGNGTRLTVT.

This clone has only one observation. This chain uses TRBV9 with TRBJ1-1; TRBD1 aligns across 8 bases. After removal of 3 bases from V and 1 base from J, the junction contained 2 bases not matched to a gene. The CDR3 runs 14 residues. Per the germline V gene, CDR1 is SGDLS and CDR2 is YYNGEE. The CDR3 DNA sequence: TGTGCCAGCAGCGGTGGACAGGGGAACACTGAAGCTTTCTTT. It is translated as CASSGGQGNTEAFF.

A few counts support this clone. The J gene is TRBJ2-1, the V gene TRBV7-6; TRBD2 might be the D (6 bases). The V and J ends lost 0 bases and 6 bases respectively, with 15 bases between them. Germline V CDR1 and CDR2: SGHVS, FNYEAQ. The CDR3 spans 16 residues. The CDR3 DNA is TGTGCCAGCAGCTTAGCCAACTGGGGAGGCTTCAATGAGCAGTTCTTC. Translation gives CASSLANWGGFNEQFF.

Here the CDR3 reads CASSWGQGGSHGYTF. The CDR3 DNA reads TGTGCCAGCAGTTGGGGACAGGGAGGGAGTCATGGCTACACCTTC. The V and J genes are TRBV6-5 and TRBJ1-2, with TRBD1 matching over 9 bases. V gave up 4 bases and J gave up 6 bases; unmatched junction bases: 9. The CDR3 has 15 residues. Per germline, CDR1 MNHEY and CDR2 SVGAGI.

The DNA of the CDR3 is TGTGCCACCAGCAGCCCCCTAGGGGTCGGCACAGATACGCAGTATTTT. Translation: CATSSPLGVGTDTQYF. The V and J genes are TRBV15 and TRBJ2-3, with D perhaps matching TRBD1 (5 bases). The CDR3 consists of 16 residues. Germline CDR1 reads LNHNV; CDR2 reads YYDKDF (reference sequence). Trimming cost V 3 bases and J 1 base, with 14 bases left between them.

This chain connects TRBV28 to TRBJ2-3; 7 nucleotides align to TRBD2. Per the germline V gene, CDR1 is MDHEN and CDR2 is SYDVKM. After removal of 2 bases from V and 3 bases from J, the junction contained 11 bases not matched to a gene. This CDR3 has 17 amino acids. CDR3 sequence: CASSLRRTGGLTDTQYF. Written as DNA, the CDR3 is TGTGCCAGCAGTTTAAGGCGGACGGGGGGTTTGACAGATACGCAGTATTTT.

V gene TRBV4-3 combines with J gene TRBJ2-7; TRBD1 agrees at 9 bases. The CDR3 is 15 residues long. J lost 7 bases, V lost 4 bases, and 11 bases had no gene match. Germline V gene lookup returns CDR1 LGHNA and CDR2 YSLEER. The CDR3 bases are TGCGCCAGCAGCCGCGGGGACAGGGATTTGGGGGAGCAGTACTTC. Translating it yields CASSRGDRDLGEQYF.

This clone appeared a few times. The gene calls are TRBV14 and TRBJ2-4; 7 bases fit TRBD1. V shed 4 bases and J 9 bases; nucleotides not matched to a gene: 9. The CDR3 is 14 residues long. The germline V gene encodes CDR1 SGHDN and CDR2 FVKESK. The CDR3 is CASSLTGRVSIQYF. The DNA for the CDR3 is TGTGCCAGCAGCCTGACAGGGCGGGTTTCCATTCAGTACTTC. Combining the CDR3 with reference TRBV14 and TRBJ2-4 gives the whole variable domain EAGVTQFPSHSVIEKGQTVTLRCDPISGHDNLYWYRRVMGKEIKFLLHFVKESKQDESGMPNNRFLAERTGGTYSTLKVQPAELEDSGVYFCASSLTGRVSIQYFGAGTRLSVL.

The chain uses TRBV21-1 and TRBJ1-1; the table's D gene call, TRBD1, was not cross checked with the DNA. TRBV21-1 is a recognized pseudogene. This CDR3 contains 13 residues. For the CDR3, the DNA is TGTGCCAGCAGCAAGACAGCGAACACTGAAGCTTTCTTT. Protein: CASSKTANTEAFF.

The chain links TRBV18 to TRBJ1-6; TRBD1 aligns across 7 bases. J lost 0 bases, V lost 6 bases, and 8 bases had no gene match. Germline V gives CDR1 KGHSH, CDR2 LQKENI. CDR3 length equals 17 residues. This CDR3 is CASSLQGIGSYNSPLHF. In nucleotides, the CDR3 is TGTGCCAGCTCGCTACAGGGGATAGGCTCCTATAATTCACCCCTCCACTTT.

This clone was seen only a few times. Here the CDR3 reads CASSLRDRYTEAFF. The CDR3 DNA is TGCGCCAGCAGCTTACGGGACAGATACACTGAAGCTTTCTTT. The chain combines TRBV5-1 with TRBJ1-1, with 7 bases lining up with TRBD1. Looked up from germline, CDR1 is SGHRS and CDR2 is YFSETQ. CDR3 length: 14 residues. Unmatched junction bases numbered 4, after V lost 2 bases and J lost 3 bases.

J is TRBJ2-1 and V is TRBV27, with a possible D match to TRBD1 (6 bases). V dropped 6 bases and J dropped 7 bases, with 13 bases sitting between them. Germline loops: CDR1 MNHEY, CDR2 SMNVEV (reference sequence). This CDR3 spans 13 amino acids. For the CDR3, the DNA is TGTGCCAGCAGGGGCAGGGGTGGTAATGAGCAGTTCTTC. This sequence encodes CASRGRGGNEQFF.

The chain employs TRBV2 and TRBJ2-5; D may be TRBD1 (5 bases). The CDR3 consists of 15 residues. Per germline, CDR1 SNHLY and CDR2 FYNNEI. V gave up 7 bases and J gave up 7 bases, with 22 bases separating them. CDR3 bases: TGTGCCAGCAAATCCCCGGCGCTCAGGGATGGGACCCAGTACTTC. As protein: CASKSPALRDGTQYF.

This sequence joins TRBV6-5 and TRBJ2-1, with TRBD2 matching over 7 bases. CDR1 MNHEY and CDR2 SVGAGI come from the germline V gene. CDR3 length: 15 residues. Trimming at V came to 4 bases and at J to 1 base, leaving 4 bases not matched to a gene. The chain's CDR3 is CASSSSGASYNEQFF. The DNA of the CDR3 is TGTGCCAGCAGTTCCAGCGGGGCTTCCTACAATGAGCAGTTCTTC.

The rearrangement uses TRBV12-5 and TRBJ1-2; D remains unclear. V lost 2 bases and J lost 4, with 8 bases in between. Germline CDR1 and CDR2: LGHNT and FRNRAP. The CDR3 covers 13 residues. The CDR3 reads CASGLSQVYGYTF. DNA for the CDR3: TGTGCTAGTGGTTTGTCCCAGGTCTATGGCTACACCTTC.

The CDR3 region is CASSVSGTVFVYEQYF. Here the CDR3 DNA reads TGTGCCAGCAGCGTATCGGGGACAGTTTTTGTCTACGAGCAGTACTTC. The chain joins TRBV9 to TRBJ2-7; 7 bases fit TRBD1. This CDR3 comprises 16 residues. V lost 1 base, J lost 3 bases, and 10 bases stayed unmatched. Germline-derived CDR1 and CDR2 are SGDLS and YYNGEE.

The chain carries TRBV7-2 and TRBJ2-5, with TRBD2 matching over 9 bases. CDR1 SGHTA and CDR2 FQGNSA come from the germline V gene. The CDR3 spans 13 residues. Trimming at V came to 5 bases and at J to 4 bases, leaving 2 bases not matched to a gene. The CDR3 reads CASSPSGAETQYF. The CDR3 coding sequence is TGTGCCAGCAGCCCTAGCGGGGCAGAGACCCAGTACTTC.

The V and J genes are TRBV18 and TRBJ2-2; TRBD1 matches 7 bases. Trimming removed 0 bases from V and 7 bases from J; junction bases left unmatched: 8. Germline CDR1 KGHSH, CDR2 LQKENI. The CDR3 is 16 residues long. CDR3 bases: TGTGCCAGCTCACCACCCCGGACAGGCTCGAGCGGGGAGCTGTTTTTT. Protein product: CASSPPRTGSSGELFF. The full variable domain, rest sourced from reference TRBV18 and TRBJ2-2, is NAGVMQNPRHLVRRRGQEARLRCSPMKGHSHVYWYRQLPEEGLKFMVYLQKENIIDESGMPKERFSAEFPKEGPSILRIQQVVRGDSAAYFCASSPPRTGSSGELFFGEGSRLTVL.

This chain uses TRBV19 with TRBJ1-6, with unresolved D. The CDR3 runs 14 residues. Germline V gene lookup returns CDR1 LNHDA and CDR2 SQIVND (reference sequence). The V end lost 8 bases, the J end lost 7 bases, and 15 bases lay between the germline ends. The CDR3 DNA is TGTGCCAGTTCAGTTAGCATCCCAAATTCACCCCTCCACTTT. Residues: CASSVSIPNSPLHF.

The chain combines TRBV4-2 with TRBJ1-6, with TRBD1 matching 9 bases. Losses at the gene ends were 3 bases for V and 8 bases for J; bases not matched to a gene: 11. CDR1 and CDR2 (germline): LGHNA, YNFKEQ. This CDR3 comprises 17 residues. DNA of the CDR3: TGTGCCAGCAGCCAGCCCCTTCCGGGACAGGGATATTCACCCCTCCACTTT. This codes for CASSQPLPGQGYSPLHF.

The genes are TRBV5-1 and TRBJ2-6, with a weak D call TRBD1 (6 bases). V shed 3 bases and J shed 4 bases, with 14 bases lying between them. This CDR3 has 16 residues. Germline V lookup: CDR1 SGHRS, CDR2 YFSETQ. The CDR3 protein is CASSSTGMAGANVLTF. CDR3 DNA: TGCGCCAGCAGCTCCACAGGGATGGCCGGGGCCAACGTCCTGACTTTC.

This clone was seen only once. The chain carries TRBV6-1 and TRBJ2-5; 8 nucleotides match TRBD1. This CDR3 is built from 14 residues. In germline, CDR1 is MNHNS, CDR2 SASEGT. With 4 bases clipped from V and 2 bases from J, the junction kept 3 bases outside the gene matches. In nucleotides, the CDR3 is TGTGCCAGCAGTGGTCGGACAGGGCAAGAGACCCAGTACTTC. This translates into CASSGRTGQETQYF.

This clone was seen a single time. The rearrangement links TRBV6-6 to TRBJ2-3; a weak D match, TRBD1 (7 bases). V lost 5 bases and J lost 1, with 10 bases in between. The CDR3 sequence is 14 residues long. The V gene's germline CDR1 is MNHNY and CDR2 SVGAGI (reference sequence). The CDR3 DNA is TGTGCCAGCAGTACCAGGGGGGGCACAGATACGCAGTATTTT. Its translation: CASSTRGGTDTQYF.

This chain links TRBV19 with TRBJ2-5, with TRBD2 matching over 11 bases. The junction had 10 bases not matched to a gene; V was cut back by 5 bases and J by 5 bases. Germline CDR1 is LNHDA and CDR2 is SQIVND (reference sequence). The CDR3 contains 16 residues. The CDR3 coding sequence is TGTGCCAGTAGTTATAGCGGGGGGGCGAGATTGGAGACCCAGTACTTC. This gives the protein CASSYSGGARLETQYF.

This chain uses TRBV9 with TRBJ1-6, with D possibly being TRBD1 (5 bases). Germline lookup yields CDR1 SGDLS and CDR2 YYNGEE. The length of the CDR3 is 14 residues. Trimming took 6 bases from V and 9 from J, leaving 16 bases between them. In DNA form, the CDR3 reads TGTGCCAGCAACGGGGGGACGGATGGTTCACCCCTCCACTTT. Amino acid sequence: CASNGGTDGSPLHF.